The entry below gives a single T cell receptor beta chain sequence along with its context. Its antigen remains unknown. Every donor had blood drawn once into heparin, about 116 mL on average. This specimen belongs to a study of beta chain features in type 1 diabetes. Whole-study context: The samples had approximately 100,000,000 sorted cells examined in all. Study conclusions and caveats: TCRB CDR3s from Type 1 diabetes patients were moderately but significantly shorter in all four CD4+ subsets. Patients with type 1 diabetes carried fewer insertions and had more deletions at their VDJ junctions. Here, the possible influence of HLA type (on TCRB rearrangement) remained unresolved.

Germline assignment: CDR1 SNHLY and CDR2 FYNNEI. J was trimmed by 4 bases and V by 5 bases; bases with no gene match: 3. The CDR3 is 13 residues long. What was sequenced were expressed TCRB transcripts, since all of the isolated RNA had been reverse transcribed. Method: immunoSEQ multiplex PCR; TCRdb's copy keeps in-frame clones and lacks some. The table lists approximately 250,000 clones, around 22% of them singletons, with about 0.012% in the top ten. The chain joins TRBV2 to TRBJ2-5; 8 bases line up with TRBD2. The TCR sequence derives from a young woman with type 1 diabetes. Sequenced: naive CD4+ T cells from blood. The CDR3 region is CASSLLAGETQYF. The CDR3 bases are TGTGCCAGCAGTCTCCTAGCGGGAGAGACCCAGTACTTC.